This T cell receptor beta chain was found in a study of OX40 agonist ivuxolimab in advanced cancers. Study background: Patients were roughly 87% male with ages roughly 23 to 90, mean around 61.

The CDR3 extends over 14 amino acids. Germline values: CDR1 LGHNA, CDR2 YSLEER. V was trimmed by 2 bases and J by 8 bases, leaving 15 bases between them. General study results and limits: Average numbers of expanded clones were greater in CD8+ T cells than in CD4+.

Produced via immunoSEQ multiplex PCR; TCRdb's table is partial and in-frame only. In the table there are tens of thousands of clones, over 75% of which are singletons. Details on this clone: The target antigen is unknown.

J is TRBJ1-2 and V is TRBV4-3, with D perhaps TRBD1 (5 bases). The sample was CD4+ or CD8+ T cells sorted from blood, taken in a trial of the OX40 agonist ivuxolimab. The sequence was obtained from an adult with an advanced solid tumor such as melanoma, head and neck, liver or kidney cancer. CDR3 DNA: TGCGCCAGCAGCCAAATTGACAGCGCGCGGGGCTACACCTTC. Its translation is CASSQIDSARGYTF.